A single sample is the source of the 31 T cell receptor beta chains below, sequenced in a study of T cells in Graves' hyperthyroidism and ophthalmopathy (dated by TCRdb to between 2018 and 2021). The method behind the library was multiplex PCR. TCRdb records Illumina HiSeq 2000 as the sequencer. The TCR beta CDR3 regions were amplified from RNA transcripts. A first-round RT-PCR of the TCR CDR3 used the HTBI primer set with the Qiagen OneStep RT-PCR kit. The public reads were quality trimmed at Q25 with fastp and then assembled into clones with MiXCR by TCRdb, keeping productive beta chains. Rows matching on CDR3 protein sequence are summarized as one entry with the most common DNA and genes. The sample yields 300,000 to 400,000 distinct CDR3 sequences; about 14% were counted once. The ten biggest clones cover about 19% of the sample. The material sequenced was blood. Source of these receptors: a woman under 40 with Graves' ophthalmopathy.

This clonotype showed up many times. V gene TRBV5-6 combines with J gene TRBJ2-3; TRBD2 might be the D (6 bases). The CDR3 spans 18 residues. The germline gives CDR1 SGHDT, CDR2 YYEEEE. V lost 0 bases to trimming and J lost 5 bases, with 22 bases between them. The CDR3, as DNA: TGTGCCAGCAGCTTGGTTTTCGGGGGAGGAACTGAGGGAGATACGCAGTATTTT. Translated, it gives CASSLVFGGGTEGDTQYF.

In this sample, this clonotype turned up many times. V and J are TRBV20-1 and TRBJ1-3; 7 positions match TRBD1. This CDR3 is 13 amino acids long. Germline CDR1 reads DFQATT; CDR2 reads SNEGSKA (reference sequence). V lost 7 bases to trimming and J lost 0 bases; unmatched junction nucleotides: 3. The CDR3 loop is CSVQGVSGNTIYF. CDR3 nucleotides: TGCAGTGTCCAGGGGGTCTCTGGAAACACCATATATTTT.

On this clonotype: This may stem from a read error, because a much larger clone lies one nucleotide away. This CDR3 fails to terminate in the conserved phenylalanine or tryptophan, so it likely reflects a read error. This chain connects TRBV12-3 or TRBV12-4 to TRBJ1-2; D gene ambiguous. The CDR3 has 14 residues. Deletions cut 5 bases from V and 7 bases from J, with 17 bases between. The CDR3 loop reads CASSPSRSLLGYTL. CDR3 sequence (DNA): TGTGCCAGCAGTCCCTCGCGTTCTTTACTTGGCTACACCCTC.

This clonotype has at least ten counts. The chain recombines TRBV28 with TRBJ1-5; 7 positions match TRBD1. Germline V gene data show CDR1 as MDHEN and CDR2 as SYDVKM. Trimming took 3 bases from V and 0 from J; bases not matched to a gene: 11. This CDR3 spans 18 amino acids. CDR3 nucleotide sequence: TGTGCCAGCAGTTTTAATCGCAGACAGGGTTATAGCAATCAGCCCCAGCATTTT. Translation gives CASSFNRRQGYSNQPQHF.

This clonotype was seen many times. The V and J genes are TRBV20-1 and TRBJ2-3; 11 bases align to TRBD2. Trimming at V came to 5 bases and at J to 4 bases, leaving 5 bases not matched to a gene. The CDR3 extends over 14 amino acids. Germline V gives CDR1 DFQATT, CDR2 SNEGSKA (reference sequence). This CDR3 is CSAELAGAADTQYF. DNA for the CDR3: TGCAGTGCTGAACTAGCGGGGGCCGCAGATACGCAGTATTTT.

This clonotype was found many times. J is TRBJ2-5 and V is TRBV20-1, with 7 bases fitting TRBD1. The V segment lost 2 bases and the J segment 5 bases; nucleotides outside the gene matches: 11. The CDR3 is 15 residues long. CDR1 is DFQATT, CDR2 SNEGSKA, per germline (reference sequence). The CDR3 nucleotides are TGCAGTGCTAGAAAGCATCCTACAGGGGTGGAGACCCAGTACTTC. Protein: CSARKHPTGVETQYF.

V gene TRBV7-9 combines with J gene TRBJ2-2; no clear D. Germline lookup yields CDR1 SEHNR and CDR2 FQNEAQ (reference sequence). The germline V and J ends were trimmed by 1 base and 6 bases, with 18 bases remaining between them. CDR3 size: 17 residues. The DNA for the CDR3 is TGTGCCAGCAGCTTAGTAAGTCGGTCCTCGGGCGCCGGGGAGCTGTTTTTT. Translation gives CASSLVSRSSGAGELFF.

The V and J genes are TRBV6-1 and TRBJ1-5, with D tentatively TRBD1 (6 bases). The CDR3 runs 14 residues. CDR1 is MNHNS and CDR2 is SASEGT in the germline V gene. Trimming shortened V by 8 bases and J by 3 bases, and 14 bases separated the two germline ends. CDR3 sequence (DNA): TGTGCCAGCCTGGACAGCGCTTACAATCAGCCCCAGCATTTT. Protein product: CASLDSAYNQPQHF.

This clonotype was seen ten or more times. The J gene is TRBJ2-1, the V gene TRBV2, with D perhaps matching TRBD1 (6 bases). Germline CDR1 and CDR2: SNHLY and FYNNEI. This CDR3 has 15 amino acids. The V end was cut by 6 bases, the J end by 0 bases, with 12 bases between. The CDR3 protein is CASRAGQTSYNEQFF. CDR3 DNA: TGTGCCAGCAGGGCCGGACAGACCTCCTACAATGAGCAGTTCTTC.

This clonotype was observed many times. V and J are TRBV7-2 and TRBJ2-1; D call uncertain. Between the trimmed V and J ends, which lost 7 bases and 4 bases, there was a span of 17 bases. The germline CDR1 and CDR2 sequences are SGHTA and FQGNSA. The CDR3 covers 15 residues. CDR3 amino acids: CASIPLSHGYNEQFF. CDR3 nucleotide sequence: TGTGCCAGCATCCCTCTTAGTCACGGGTACAATGAGCAGTTCTTC.

This clonotype showed up many times. V and J are TRBV5-1 and TRBJ1-4, with a tentative D call TRBD1 (6 bases). The CDR3 is 16 residues long. Germline V gene lookup returns CDR1 SGHRS and CDR2 YFSETQ. The V end was cut by 5 bases, the J end by 6 bases, with 20 bases between. CDR3 bases: TGCGCCAGCAGAGACAACCCGGGACACGCAGATGAAAAACTGTTTTTT. Protein product: CASRDNPGHADEKLFF.

This clonotype has at least ten counts. The genes are TRBV12-3 or TRBV12-4 and TRBJ2-1, with a possible D match to TRBD1 (5 bases). The V and J ends lost 8 bases and 5 bases respectively, with 13 bases between them. The CDR3 consists of 13 residues. The CDR3 loop reads CASRTLNDNEQFF. As DNA, the CDR3 is TGTGCCAGCCGGACATTAAACGACAATGAGCAGTTCTTC.

This clonotype showed up many times. The chain recombines TRBV2 with TRBJ2-5; D gene ambiguous. This CDR3 has 14 amino acids. V lost 0 bases and J 7 bases, leaving 12 bases between the germline ends. The germline gives CDR1 SNHLY, CDR2 FYNNEI. CDR3 DNA: TGTGCCAGCAGTGAAGCGTCGGGTCTAGGGACCCAGTACTTC. This encodes CASSEASGLGTQYF.

The chain combines TRBV6-1 with TRBJ2-7; unclear D gene. The germline V gene has CDR1 MNHNS and CDR2 SASEGT. Trimming removed 6 bases at V and 2 bases at J, with 20 bases between. The CDR3 runs to 16 residues. DNA of the CDR3: TGTGCCAGCAGCCTAATGCCTCCTGGACGGACCTACGAGCAGTACTTC. Amino acid sequence: CASSLMPPGRTYEQYF.

The table lists this clonotype with many counts. The chain has TRBV28 and TRBJ1-5; maybe TRBD1 (5 bases). This CDR3 is 17 amino acids long. V was pared by 3 bases and J by 7 bases, with 22 bases between. Per germline, CDR1 MDHEN and CDR2 SYDVKM. CDR3 bases: TGTGCCAGCAGTTTTGTTAGGGGAAGAGGCTTAGGACAGCCCCAGCATTTT. Amino acids: CASSFVRGRGLGQPQHF.

This clonotype was observed a few times. The V and J genes are TRBV19 and TRBJ2-3; TRBD2 is a possible D gene (6 bases). Germline assignment: CDR1 LNHDA and CDR2 SQIVND (reference sequence). The CDR3 has 14 residues. The ends were cut back, 7 bases at V and 4 bases at J, with 15 bases in the middle. Here the CDR3 reads CASTRGLSSDTQYF. The CDR3 nucleotides are TGTGCCAGTACGCGGGGTTTGAGTTCAGATACGCAGTATTTT.

This clonotype was seen at least ten times. The chain carries TRBV29-1 and TRBJ2-7; TRBD1 might be the D (7 bases). The CDR3 totals 13 residues. Trimming took off 4 bases at V and 1 base at J, with 11 bases between the two ends. Germline V lookup: CDR1 SQVTM, CDR2 ANQGSEA. CDR3 in amino acids: CSVGQGGSYEQYF. In nucleotides, the CDR3 is TGCAGCGTTGGACAGGGAGGTTCCTACGAGCAGTACTTC.

This clonotype has ten or more counts. V usage is TRBV11-3 and J usage is TRBJ2-7; D is possibly TRBD1 (6 bases). The germline V gene encodes CDR1 SGHNT and CDR2 YENEEA. Trimming pared 5 bases from V and 4 bases from J, leaving 18 bases between. The length of the CDR3 is 15 residues. In DNA form, the CDR3 reads TGTGCCAGCAGCGGTATATGGGGGCTGGATTACGAGCAGTACTTC. This codes for CASSGIWGLDYEQYF.

This clonotype was detected many times. The chain uses TRBV3-1 and TRBJ2-7; 8 positions agree with TRBD1. This CDR3 region has 13 residues. CDR1 and CDR2 from the germline V gene are LGHDT and YNNKEL (reference sequence). The junction had 6 bases not matched to a gene; V was cut back by 6 bases and J by 5 bases. Written as DNA, the CDR3 is TGTGCCAGCAGTCGACAGGGGTCCCACGAGCAGTACTTC. Its protein is CASSRQGSHEQYF.

The CDR3 spells CASSPTGVRYNEQFF. The CDR3 DNA reads as TGTGCCAGCAGTCCCACAGGGGTTAGGTACAATGAGCAGTTCTTC. This rearrangement joins TRBV28 to TRBJ2-1; TRBD1 matches at 7 bases. Trimming took 5 bases from V and 4 from J; bases not matched to a gene: 8. This CDR3 has 15 amino acids. Germline CDR1 MDHEN, CDR2 SYDVKM.

This clonotype was seen ten or more times. J is TRBJ2-1 and V is TRBV28; D might be TRBD1 (5 bases). This CDR3 comprises 16 residues. Germline V lookup: CDR1 MDHEN, CDR2 SYDVKM. Trimming removed 2 bases at V and 8 bases at J, with 19 bases between. The DNA of the CDR3 is TGTGCCAGCAGTTTAGAGGTCAGGGTGCCGTCCCATGAGCAGTTCTTC. As protein: CASSLEVRVPSHEQFF.

This clonotype was seen ten or more times. The rearrangement joins TRBV28 to TRBJ1-5; no definite D call. V lost 2 bases and J lost 0, with 17 bases in between. Per the germline V gene, CDR1 is MDHEN and CDR2 is SYDVKM. The CDR3 spans 18 residues. The CDR3 DNA follows: TGTGCCAGCAGTTTAATCGCCGGAAGGAGTTATAGCAATCAGCCCCAGCATTTT. Protein product: CASSLIAGRSYSNQPQHF.

This clonotype was seen only a few times. The gene calls are TRBV6-1 and TRBJ1-1; D gene uncertain. This CDR3 is built from 15 residues. Trimming removed 6 bases at V and 0 bases at J, with 14 bases between. Germline values: CDR1 MNHNS, CDR2 SASEGT. CDR3 DNA: TGTGCCAGCAGCAACGTAATGAATATGAACACTGAAGCTTTCTTT. This codes for CASSNVMNMNTEAFF.

This clonotype showed up just a few times. V and J are TRBV19 and TRBJ2-3; 12 bases align to TRBD2. The CDR3 is 17 residues long. Germline trimming cut 6 bases from V and 3 bases from J; bases unmatched to any gene: 10. The germline V gene has CDR1 LNHDA and CDR2 SQIVND (reference sequence). In DNA, the CDR3 is TGTGCCAGTAGCCACTTTGCTAGCGGGGGGGCGACAGATACGCAGTATTTT. Its protein product is CASSHFASGGATDTQYF.

This clonotype was picked up many times. The chain couples TRBV20-1 to TRBJ2-2; D is unresolved. The CDR3 length is 13 residues. V lost 8 bases to trimming and J lost 6 bases, with 16 bases between them. Germline V lookup: CDR1 DFQATT, CDR2 SNEGSKA (reference sequence). The CDR3: CSTNHGQAGELFF. In DNA form, the CDR3 reads TGCAGTACTAATCATGGGCAGGCCGGGGAGCTGTTTTTT.

This clonotype was seen ten or more times. The chain has TRBV18 and TRBJ2-5; D might be TRBD1 (6 bases). The germline gives CDR1 KGHSH, CDR2 LQKENI. CDR3 size: 16 residues. The V gene lost 1 base and the J gene lost 5 bases, with 17 bases spanning the gap. CDR3 DNA: TGTGCCAGCTCACCACTGGCAGGGGACCCTCGGGAGACCCAGTACTTC. Residues: CASSPLAGDPRETQYF. The entire variable domain, with the rest obtained from reference TRBV18 and TRBJ2-5, is as follows: NAGVMQNPRHLVRRRGQEARLRCSPMKGHSHVYWYRQLPEEGLKFMVYLQKENIIDESGMPKERFSAEFPKEGPSILRIQQVVRGDSAAYFCASSPLAGDPRETQYFGPGTRLLVL.

This clonotype was detected ten times or more. This chain connects TRBV6-5 to TRBJ1-5; D is perhaps TRBD1 (5 bases). The CDR3 length is 14 residues. Germline V gene data show CDR1 as MNHEY and CDR2 as SVGAGI. V was trimmed by 4 bases and J by 5 bases, leaving 12 bases between them. The CDR3 loop reads CASSLGVFYQPQHF. In DNA form, the CDR3 reads TGTGCCAGCAGTTTAGGGGTATTCTATCAGCCCCAGCATTTT.

The CDR3 DNA follows: TGTGCCAGCAGATTGTCGGGCTTGAGGGAGACCCAGTACTTC. Amino acids: CASRLSGLRETQYF. The rearrangement links TRBV6-1 to TRBJ2-5, with unresolved D. V was shortened by 6 bases and J by 5 bases, with 16 bases between the two germline ends. The CDR3 covers 14 residues. CDR1 MNHNS and CDR2 SASEGT come from the germline V gene.

A few counts support this clonotype. Sequence at one end of the junction differs from germline and may be a read error. This chain joins TRBV2 and TRBJ1-1; TRBD1 aligns across 7 bases. Germline CDR1 reads SNHLY; CDR2 reads FYNNEI. The CDR3 consists of 14 residues. CDR3 sequence: CASAQGRGNAEAFF. Written as DNA, the CDR3 is TGTGCCAGCGCTCAGGGCAGGGGGAACGCTGAAGCTTTCTTT.

This clonotype was detected many times. CDR3 sequence: CASSPRVAKGTDTQYF. For the CDR3, the DNA is TGTGCCAGCAGCCCACGGGTTGCGAAGGGAACAGATACGCAGTATTTT. The V call is TRBV7-4, the J call TRBJ2-3; D gene unclear. Germline V lookup: CDR1 SGHVT, CDR2 SQSDAQ. The CDR3 contains 16 residues. V gave up 5 bases and J gave up 3 bases, with 18 bases separating them. The full variable domain, its missing parts supplied by reference TRBV7-4 and TRBJ2-3, is GAGVSQSPRYKVAKRGRDVALRCDSISGHVTLYWYRQTLGQGSEVLTYSQSDAQRDKSGRPSGRFSAERPERSVSTLKIQRTEQGDSAVYLCASSPRVAKGTDTQYFGPGTRLTVL.

This clonotype was recorded many times. This chain connects TRBV2 to TRBJ1-1, with D perhaps matching TRBD1 (6 bases). V was pared by 2 bases and J by 8 bases, with 15 bases between. The germline CDR1 and CDR2 sequences are SNHLY and FYNNEI. This CDR3 is built from 14 residues. The CDR3 bases are TGTGCCAGCAGTGAACCTGGGACACCGTCCGAAGCTTTCTTT. Encoded protein: CASSEPGTPSEAFF.